The present entry profiles one TCR beta chain with its context. It lacks a known antigen. No base quality values were provided; no much bigger clone lies one nucleotide off. This entry belongs to a study of CD8+ T cells in alopecia areata (dated by TCRdb to the late 2010s). Notes on the research overall: Treated patients were enrolled in an open-label pilot trial of oral tofacitinib, 5 to 10 mg twice daily, for moderate-to-severe alopecia areata. Scalp tissue and sorted CD4+ and CD8+ peripheral blood T cells from patchy and totalis/universalis alopecia areata patients and from healthy controls were covered by human TCRbeta sequencing. Tofacitinib was administered for 6 to 18 months, and 6 months of follow-up off drug were then conducted to assess delayed response and recurrence. The study used high-throughput TCRbeta sequencing to examine T cell clonal expansion in alopecia areata, in both the C3H/HeJ mouse model and human patients. Patients on tofacitinib were biopsied at baseline and after 4 and 24 weeks of treatment, and several of the patients also had a later scalp biopsy. TCRbeta CDR3 regions were amplified by immunoSEQ multiplex PCR with 35 Vbeta forward and 13 Jbeta reverse primers. RNA was obtained with the PAXgene miRNA kit for fixed scalp, the miRNeasy kit for PBMCs, and the RNeasy kit for mouse skin. Scalp clonality was compared among normal scalp (n=4), patchy alopecia areata scalp (n=8), and alopecia totalis/universalis scalp (n=8). Overall study results and their limits: Compared with mice, TCR sequences shared between patients were less clear, possibly partly because of HLA diversity across the patient population. Scalp TCR repertoire analysis is complicated because resident alphabeta T cells in normal human skin are also sequenced, whereas mouse skin is dominated by gammadelta T cells. Lesional scalp, especially in alopecia totalis/universalis, showed higher clonality and more expanded CD8+ clones than normal scalp, suggesting antigenic drive.

Lesional scalp punch biopsies and peripheral blood were collected from alopecia areata patients. PBMCs were isolated by density centrifugation and stained for CD3, CD4 and CD8, after which CD4+ and CD8+ T cells were sorted on a FACSAria. CDR1 and CDR2 were assigned from the germline V gene (reference sequence) as GTSNPN and SVGIG. V is reduced by 2 bases and J by 6 bases, leaving a spacing of 11 bases between them. The CDR3, from cysteine to phenylalanine, totals 13 residues. This entry keeps only the CDR3 DNA: 39 bases, framed from base 1. Libraries came from the immunoSEQ multiplex PCR assay. For TCR sequencing, RNA was extracted from every sample and reverse transcribed into cDNA to serve as template. SuperScript III was used to make first-strand cDNA, primed with a 2:1 mix of oligo-dT and random hexamers. A synthetic immune receptor repertoire was used to gauge amplification bias, and whatever bias remained was removed computationally. From the authors' description of their analysis: Raw reads were preprocessed to remove errors, and CDR3 was defined by IMGT conventions from the conserved cysteine to phenylalanine. Clonality was calculated as 1 minus Shannon entropy normalized by log2 of the number of productive unique TCRs. Scalp TCRbeta sequences were cross-referenced with sorted blood CD4 and CD8 repertoires so that the CD4 or CD8 identity of scalp clones could be inferred. TCRdb carries this immuneACCESS record with in-frame sequences only. Its versions omit some clonotypes, under half of them owing to an unresolved V gene in the studies checked, with the rest unexplained. Clone size and V and J calls were adopted from that table, with D and trimming inferred from the DNA. The sample yields more than 95,000 clones; roughly two fifths were counted once. Approximately 1.2% of the sample belongs to the ten largest clones.

Sequenced input: CD4+ T cells sorted from blood. This receptor was taken from a human donor with alopecia areata. The sequence is built from TRBV30 and TRBJ1-5, and the D gene may be TRBD1, 5 bases matching. The CDR3 region has the sequence CAWSRGAVQPQHF. At the DNA level, the sequence is TGTGCCTGGAGTCGCGGGGCAGTTCAGCCCCAGCATTTT.